This T cell receptor (beta chain) stems from a study of cytomegalovirus exposure and HLA in healthy donors. The V gene end was trimmed by 1 base and the J gene end by 5 bases; junction bases not matched to a gene: 10. The CDR3 totals 17 residues. Germline V gives CDR1 SGHDN, CDR2 FVKESK. General study results and limits: Some V segments (TRBV6-2 and TRBV6-3 among them) were excluded as indistinguishable.

The PCR employed 60 Vbeta primers together with 13 Jbeta primers. Authors' data handling: An analysis that came later counted roughly 87 million unique TCR beta chains, around 10 million shared. TCRdb's table, derived via immunoSEQ multiplex PCR, lists solely in-frame clones and lacks some. The DNA was the basis for D and trimming; V, J and clone size are from that table. In the table there are about 93,000 clones, 78% of which are singletons. This clone was seen just once. Its cognate antigen is unknown. This sequence originates from a middle-aged woman in good health and CMV-seronegative. Material: PBMCs. The gene calls are TRBV14 and TRBJ2-5, with 10 bases that match TRBD2. The CDR3 reads CASSQARAGGPEETQYF. The CDR3, as DNA: TGTGCCAGCAGCCAAGCCCGAGCGGGAGGGCCTGAGGAGACCCAGTACTTC.